This TCR beta chain was sequenced in a study of T cells expressing NK-cell markers. The study, taken as a whole, reports: Clones of NKG2C+ T cells that had expanded were of unclear HCMV specificity.

No DNA is given; TCRdb re-called the 5' RACE reads and lists each CDR3 protein once. The table for this sample gives roughly 350,000 distinct CDR3 sequences. The CDR3 length is 15 residues. Germline V gene lookup returns CDR1 KGHSY and CDR2 FQNENV. As concerns this clonotype: The antigen remains undetermined.

The rearrangement joins TRBV16 to TRBJ1-5. The sequenced sample consisted of blood T cells: a sorted CD56 or NKG2C T cell subset, CD4+ or CD8+ T cells, or bulk PBMC T cells (not recorded which). The sequence was obtained from a man between 18 and 69 years old in good health. This chain's CDR3 is CASSQFRTSNQPQHF. Based on the CDR3 plus reference TRBV16 and TRBJ1-5, the full variable domain is GEEVAQTPKHLVRGEGQKAKLYCAPIKGHSYVFWYQQVLKNEFKFLISFQNENVFDETGMPKERFSAKCLPNSPCSLEIQATKLEDSAVYFCASSQFRTSNQPQHFGDGTRLSIL.